In its sample, the clone carrying this T cell receptor beta chain was seen a few times. The antigen remains undetermined. This sample was taken from a study of cytomegalovirus exposure and HLA in healthy donors. Broader study findings: TCR beta sequences reportedly predicted most subjects' HLA-A and HLA-B alleles accurately. Presence/absence analyses assumed roughly uniform sequencing depth across donors, which may not hold. In an earlier analysis, productive rearrangement rates for most beta V segments clustered near 87% or 30%. CMV serostatus was the sole immune exposure information available.

Primers for the PCR totalled 60 Vbeta and 13 Jbeta. Produced via immunoSEQ multiplex PCR; TCRdb's table is partial and in-frame only. This table has some 170,000 clones, around 82% appearing once. Sequencing was performed on PBMCs. This clonotype was obtained from a man aged 45-65 years in good health and CMV-seropositive.

The DNA for the CDR3 is TGCGCCAGCAGCTCCTCGGCGGGACAGGTATCCTACGAGCAGTACTTC. It encodes CASSSSAGQVSYEQYF. The chain combines TRBV5-1 with TRBJ2-7; 8 nucleotides match TRBD1. V lost 3 bases to trimming and J lost 1 base; unmatched junction nucleotides: 9. CDR1 is SGHRS, CDR2 YFSETQ, per germline. The CDR3 covers 16 residues.